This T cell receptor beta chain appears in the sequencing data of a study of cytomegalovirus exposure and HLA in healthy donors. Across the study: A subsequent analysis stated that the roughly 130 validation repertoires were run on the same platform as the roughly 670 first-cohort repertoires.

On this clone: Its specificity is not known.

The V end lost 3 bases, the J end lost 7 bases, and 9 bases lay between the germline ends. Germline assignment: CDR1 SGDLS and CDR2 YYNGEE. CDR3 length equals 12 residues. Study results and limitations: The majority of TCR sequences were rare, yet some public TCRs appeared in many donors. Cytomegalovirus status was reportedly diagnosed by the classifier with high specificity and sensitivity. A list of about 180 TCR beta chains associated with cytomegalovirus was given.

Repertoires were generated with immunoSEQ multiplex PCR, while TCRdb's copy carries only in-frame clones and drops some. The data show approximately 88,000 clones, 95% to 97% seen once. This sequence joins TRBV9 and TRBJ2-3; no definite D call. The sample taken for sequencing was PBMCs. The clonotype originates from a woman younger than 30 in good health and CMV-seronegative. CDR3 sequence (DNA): TGTGCCAGCAGCGGAGCCTATAATACGCAGTATTTT. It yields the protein CASSGAYNTQYF.